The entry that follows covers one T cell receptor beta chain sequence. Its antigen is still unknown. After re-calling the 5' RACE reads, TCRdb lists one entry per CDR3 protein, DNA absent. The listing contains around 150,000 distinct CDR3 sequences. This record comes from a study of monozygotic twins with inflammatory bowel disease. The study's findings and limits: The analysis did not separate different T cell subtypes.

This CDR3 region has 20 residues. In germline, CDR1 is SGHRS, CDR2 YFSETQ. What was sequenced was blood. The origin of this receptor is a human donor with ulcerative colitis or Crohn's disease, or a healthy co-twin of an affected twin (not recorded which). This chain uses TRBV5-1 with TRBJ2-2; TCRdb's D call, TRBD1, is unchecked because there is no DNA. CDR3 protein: CASSLARDRSPYRDTGELFF.